This is a list of T cell receptor beta chains from one sample in a study of T cells after yellow fever vaccination. TCRdb processed the 5' RACE reads anew with MiXCR; each CDR3 protein has one entry. The top ten clones hold around 14% of a sample with around 590,000 distinct CDR3 sequences, 10% to 15% of them seen once. The sample here was PBMCs, taken on the day of the yellow fever booster vaccination. These TCRs come from a man aged 30-40 years who received the YFV17D yellow fever vaccine. Both conserved end residues are part of each CDR3. Fields, in order: V gene, J gene, CDR3 protein.

v_call: TRBV10-3; j_call: TRBJ1-1; cdr3_aa: CAIRRGYEAFF
v_call: TRBV6-2/TRBV6-3; j_call: TRBJ2-1; cdr3_aa: CASSGGQGVYNEQFF
v_call: TRBV6-5; j_call: TRBJ1-5; cdr3_aa: CASSYKYGFNQPQHF
v_call: TRBV27; j_call: TRBJ2-7; cdr3_aa: CASSFSLSTGYEQYF
v_call: TRBV20-1; j_call: TRBJ1-2; cdr3_aa: CSASGNPAGGYTF
v_call: TRBV25-1; j_call: TRBJ2-7; cdr3_aa: CASSPKAEGSSYEQYF
v_call: TRBV7-8; j_call: TRBJ2-3; cdr3_aa: CASSPRTSGTTDTQYF
v_call: TRBV6-5; j_call: TRBJ2-1; cdr3_aa: CASSLIASGSGRFNEQFF
v_call: TRBV7-2; j_call: TRBJ2-3; cdr3_aa: CASSTDRGGSQYF
v_call: TRBV15; j_call: TRBJ2-7; cdr3_aa: CATGGGDYEQYF
v_call: TRBV6-1; j_call: TRBJ2-1; cdr3_aa: CASRTTGTGVDEHFF
v_call: TRBV6-2/TRBV6-3; j_call: TRBJ2-1; cdr3_aa: CASSHRDEQFF
v_call: TRBV12-3/TRBV12-4; j_call: TRBJ2-3; cdr3_aa: CASSLTIAASTDTQYF
v_call: TRBV7-2; j_call: TRBJ1-5; cdr3_aa: CASSLGAGEQPQHF
v_call: TRBV5-1; j_call: TRBJ1-2; cdr3_aa: CASSLARGDGYTF
v_call: TRBV20-1; j_call: TRBJ2-7; cdr3_aa: CSARARGGYEQYF
v_call: TRBV19; j_call: TRBJ2-7; cdr3_aa: CATLTSGRASYEQYF
v_call: TRBV11-2; j_call: TRBJ2-5; cdr3_aa: CASSLDLVSVRQETQYF
v_call: TRBV2; j_call: TRBJ2-1; cdr3_aa: CASSVDVAYNEQFF
v_call: TRBV9; j_call: TRBJ2-2; cdr3_aa: CASSASTWTGTGELFF
v_call: TRBV10-3; j_call: TRBJ2-1; cdr3_aa: CAISVDYNEQFF
v_call: TRBV5-4; j_call: TRBJ2-6; cdr3_aa: CASSFLELSSGANVLTF
v_call: TRBV6-5; j_call: TRBJ1-5; cdr3_aa: CASSYSLGQGYQPQHF
v_call: TRBV20-1; j_call: TRBJ2-5; cdr3_aa: CSAGDRGQETQYF
v_call: TRBV29-1; j_call: TRBJ1-5; cdr3_aa: CSVVSQIDQPQHF
v_call: TRBV29-1; j_call: TRBJ2-2; cdr3_aa: CSAQGPGTGELFF
v_call: TRBV30; j_call: TRBJ2-7; cdr3_aa: CAWCSAYEQYF
v_call: TRBV25-1; j_call: TRBJ2-1; cdr3_aa: CASSETDFQNEQFF
v_call: TRBV7-9; j_call: TRBJ2-1; cdr3_aa: CASSPLFSGNEQFF
v_call: TRBV18; j_call: TRBJ2-5; cdr3_aa: CASSPLLETQYF
v_call: TRBV4-3; j_call: TRBJ2-1; cdr3_aa: CASSQVQLTSGENNEQFF
v_call: TRBV7-8; j_call: TRBJ2-1; cdr3_aa: CASSDQRRGSGEGVFF
v_call: TRBV10-3; j_call: TRBJ2-7; cdr3_aa: CATSPGQGVYEQYF
v_call: TRBV6-2/TRBV6-3; j_call: TRBJ2-7; cdr3_aa: CASSSYGTGLHEQYF
v_call: TRBV11-2; j_call: TRBJ1-1; cdr3_aa: CASSFVVGGNTEAFF
v_call: TRBV4-1; j_call: TRBJ2-1; cdr3_aa: CASSQIRTPNEQFF
v_call: TRBV10-3; j_call: TRBJ2-6; cdr3_aa: CATSTAGSGANVLTF
v_call: TRBV10-3; j_call: TRBJ2-1; cdr3_aa: CATGVAGGPGEQFF
v_call: TRBV6-5; j_call: TRBJ2-7; cdr3_aa: CASSYSTSGTPYEQYF
v_call: TRBV6-2/TRBV6-3; j_call: TRBJ2-3; cdr3_aa: CASSYRWPTDTQYF
v_call: TRBV28; j_call: TRBJ2-5; cdr3_aa: CASSTSLGFQETQYF
v_call: TRBV10-2; j_call: TRBJ2-3; cdr3_aa: CASRIAGTDTQYF
v_call: TRBV20-1; j_call: TRBJ2-1; cdr3_aa: CSARSVALFIYNEQFF
v_call: TRBV7-9; j_call: TRBJ2-3; cdr3_aa: CASRFITDTQYF
v_call: TRBV9; j_call: TRBJ2-3; cdr3_aa: CASSGGLAGANTDTQYF
v_call: TRBV25-1; j_call: TRBJ2-1; cdr3_aa: CASSSTSGSFNEQFF
v_call: TRBV12-3/TRBV12-4; j_call: TRBJ2-1; cdr3_aa: CASGKGGEQFF
v_call: TRBV7-6; j_call: TRBJ2-3; cdr3_aa: CASSTIPGTSGRGTDTQYF
v_call: TRBV6-1; j_call: TRBJ2-7; cdr3_aa: CASSTGTSDYEQYF